This T cell receptor beta chain emerged from a study of blood T cell repertoires in COVID-19. At the level of the study: The United States, Italy and Spain supplied acute and convalescent COVID-19 samples. PBMCs, B-cell-depleted T cells, or T cells were the source of the cDNA or gDNA that made up the material.

Authors' data handling: Cell counts per sample came from amplifying reference gene primers. This table comes from immunoSEQ multiplex PCR, and its TCRdb copy is limited to in-frame clones, with some not included. V and J calls and clone size are copied from that table; D and trimming were computed from the DNA. The sample holds 50,000 to 80,000 clones, around 80% seen once. Germline CDR1 is SNHLY and CDR2 is FYNNEI. The CDR3 sequence is 14 residues long. Trimming shortened V by 7 bases and J by 6 bases, and 15 bases separated the two germline ends. The chain is built from TRBV2 and TRBJ1-4; D not resolved. The sequencing input was peripheral blood. The sequence came from a man in his 60s with COVID-19, enrolled during active disease. CDR3 in DNA: TGTGCCAGCAAGGTTTTCCAGGAAGATGAAAAACTGTTTTTT. Its protein product is CASKVFQEDEKLFF.